A single sample is the source of the 23 T cell receptor beta chains below, sequenced in a study of identical twins. Using its own MiXCR run on the 5' RACE reads, TCRdb lists one record per CDR3 protein. Counted here are a few hundred thousand distinct CDR3 sequences, 18% occurring once; the ten biggest clones make up more than 10%. Sequenced: naive T cells sorted from blood. The receptors were gathered from a man in his fifties or sixties in good health.

This sequence joins TRBV7-9 and TRBJ2-5, with 9 bases fitting TRBD1. After removal of 5 bases from V and 5 bases from J, the junction contained 6 bases not matched to a gene. This CDR3 region has 14 residues. The germline CDR1 and CDR2 sequences are SEHNR and FQNEAQ (reference sequence). The chain's CDR3 is CASSPGQGHETQYF. CDR3 in DNA: TGTGCCAGCAGCCCGGGACAGGGTCATGAGACCCAGTACTTC.

This clonotype was picked up many times. The rearrangement joins TRBV28 to TRBJ1-4; TRBD1 aligns across 9 bases. Per germline, CDR1 MDHEN and CDR2 SYDVKM. The J segment lost 8 bases and the V segment lost 7 bases, leaving 11 bases of the junction unmatched. The CDR3 loop spans 15 amino acids. The CDR3 DNA reads as TGTGCCAGCATCCAGGGGGACAGGGTCGGCGAAAAACTGTTTTTT. Translating gives CASIQGDRVGEKLFF.

J is TRBJ1-2 and V is TRBV9; D is unclear. CDR1 is SGDLS, CDR2 YYNGEE, per germline. The CDR3 has 12 residues. V lost 3 bases, J lost 7 bases, and 10 bases lay in between. CDR3 in amino acids: CASSAGRGGYTF. The DNA of the CDR3 is TGTGCCAGCAGCGCGGGCCGTGGTGGCTACACCTTC. The whole variable domain, filled in from reference TRBV9 and TRBJ1-2, reads DSGVTQTPKHLITATGQRVTLRCSPRSGDLSVYWYQQSLDQGLQFLIQYYNGEERAKGNILERFSAQQFPDLHSELNLSSLELGDSALYFCASSAGRGGYTFGSGTRLTVV.

This chain uses TRBV7-9 with TRBJ2-1; tentatively, D is TRBD2 (7 bases). Germline values: CDR1 SEHNR, CDR2 FQNEAQ (reference sequence). This CDR3 is built from 14 residues. Trimming pared 4 bases from V and 7 bases from J, leaving 14 bases between. The CDR3 spells CASSSGGPGNEQFF. The CDR3 DNA reads TGTGCCAGCAGCTCCGGGGGGCCGGGGAATGAGCAGTTCTTC.

This clonotype was observed many times. J is TRBJ2-3 and V is TRBV29-1, with 10 bases matching TRBD2. This CDR3 region has 13 residues. With 6 bases clipped from V and 14 bases from J, the junction kept 14 bases outside the gene matches. From germline, CDR1 is SQVTM and CDR2 ANQGSEA. CDR3 residues: CSVLLAGQRVPYF. DNA for the CDR3: TGCAGCGTACTACTAGCGGGGCAACGGGTGCCGTATTTT.

V usage is TRBV6-5 and J usage is TRBJ2-1; possible D gene TRBD1, 5 bases. The CDR3 runs 14 residues. CDR1 is MNHEY, CDR2 SVGAGI, per germline. Trimming took off 2 bases at V and 8 bases at J, with 13 bases between the two ends. The CDR3 loop reads CASSYKTASHEQFF. The CDR3 region has the DNA TGTGCCAGCAGTTACAAGACAGCGTCCCATGAGCAGTTCTTC.

The chain links TRBV5-1 to TRBJ2-1; 11 positions match TRBD2. V trimming: 0 bases; J trimming: 4 bases; junction bases outside the gene matches: 9. This CDR3 has 18 amino acids. Germline V gene sequence: CDR1 SGHRS, CDR2 YFSETQ. CDR3 DNA sequence: TGCGCCAGCAGCTTGGCCCCCAAGGCTAGCGGGAGGTACAATGAGCAGTTCTTC. It yields the protein CASSLAPKASGRYNEQFF.

This clonotype turned up a few times. CDR3 sequence (DNA): TGTGCCAGCAGTTTTCCCTCACCAGGACCTAGGACAGGGGGCCGCTGGCTCTACGAGCAGTACTTC. It codes for CASSFPSPGPRTGGRWLYEQYF. The J gene is TRBJ2-7, the V gene TRBV28; 11 nucleotides match TRBD1. Germline V lookup: CDR1 MDHEN, CDR2 SYDVKM. The CDR3 has 22 residues. The V gene end was trimmed by 3 bases and the J gene end by 3 bases; junction bases not matched to a gene: 25. Together with reference TRBV28 and TRBJ2-7, the CDR3 gives the full variable domain: DVKVTQSSRYLVKRTGEKVFLECVQDMDHENMFWYRQDPGLGLRLIYFSYDVKMKEKGDIPEGYSVSREKKERFSLILESASTNQTSMYLCASSFPSPGPRTGGRWLYEQYFGPGTRLTVT.

This clonotype was detected a few times. This sequence joins TRBV9 and TRBJ1-5, with 7 bases matching TRBD1. The CDR3 extends over 15 amino acids. Germline V gene sequence: CDR1 SGDLS, CDR2 YYNGEE. Trimming at V came to 4 bases and at J to 4 bases, leaving 8 bases not matched to a gene. In DNA, the CDR3 is TGTGCCAGCAGCCACACGGGACAGCTAAATCAGCCCCAGCATTTT. Its protein is CASSHTGQLNQPQHF.

This clonotype was seen only a few times. The genes are TRBV29-1 and TRBJ2-7; 8 positions match TRBD1. V shed 6 bases and J 2 bases; nucleotides not matched to a gene: 3. The germline gives CDR1 SQVTM, CDR2 ANQGSEA. The length of the CDR3 is 12 residues. In DNA form, the CDR3 reads TGCAGCGTGCAGGGGGCCACCTACGAGCAGTACTTC. Protein sequence: CSVQGATYEQYF.

This clonotype has just a few counts. The J gene is TRBJ2-3, the V gene TRBV6-5, with D hard to call. Germline V gene data show CDR1 as MNHEY and CDR2 as SVGAGI. This CDR3 has 13 amino acids. V was shortened by 2 bases and J by 1 base, with 4 bases between the two germline ends. The CDR3 protein is CASSYRRTDTQYF. The CDR3 DNA reads TGTGCCAGCAGTTACCGCCGCACAGATACGCAGTATTTT.

The CDR3 bases are TGTGCCAGCAGCTCCCGAGGGGCGGGGGCCCTCTACAATGAGCAGTTCTTC. It translates to CASSSRGAGALYNEQFF. The rearrangement links TRBV6-2 or TRBV6-3 to TRBJ2-1; D may be TRBD2 (7 bases). The V end was cut by 6 bases, the J end by 3 bases, with 21 bases between. CDR1 and CDR2 (germline): MNHEY, SVGEGT. There are 17 residues in the CDR3.

This clonotype appeared many times. The chain employs TRBV27 and TRBJ2-3, with unresolved D. The V gene lost 2 bases and the J gene lost 1 base, with 7 bases spanning the gap. CDR1 and CDR2 (germline): MNHEY, SMNVEV (reference sequence). The CDR3 consists of 14 residues. CDR3: CASSLIGRTDTQYF. CDR3 nucleotides: TGTGCCAGCAGTTTAATAGGGCGCACAGATACGCAGTATTTT.

V is TRBV20-1 and J is TRBJ1-1, with D possibly matching TRBD1 (5 bases). V gave up 3 bases and J gave up 0 bases, with 14 bases separating them. CDR1 is DFQATT, CDR2 SNEGSKA, per germline (reference sequence). CDR3 length: 15 residues. CDR3 DNA sequence: TGCAGTGCTAGGAACCCCGGACACATGAACACTGAAGCTTTCTTT. This gives the protein CSARNPGHMNTEAFF.

Details on this clonotype: This may stem from a read error, because a much larger clone lies one nucleotide away. This chain uses TRBV28 with TRBJ1-6; D unclear. CDR3 length equals 14 residues. Germline V CDR1 and CDR2: MDHEN, SYDVKM. The CDR3 nucleotides read TGTGCCACCAGTTTAAGGGCGCCTTATTCACCCCTCCACTTT. This encodes CATSLRAPYSPLHF.

The chain is built from TRBV4-2 and TRBJ1-6; a possible D gene is TRBD1 (6 bases). Trimming removed 0 bases from V and 7 bases from J, with 19 bases in between. Germline CDR1 is LGHNA and CDR2 is YNFKEQ. The CDR3 contains 18 residues. CDR3 nucleotide sequence: TGTGCCAGCAGCCAAGAGGGGGGCAGGCCCGGGGTGAATTCACCCCTCCACTTT. Its translation: CASSQEGGRPGVNSPLHF.

This clonotype has a handful of counts. V is TRBV6-5 and J is TRBJ2-5; TRBD1 agrees at 7 bases. The ends lost 0 bases at V and 1 base at J; junction bases unmatched: 2. This CDR3 region has 15 residues. Germline assignment: CDR1 MNHEY and CDR2 SVGAGI. The CDR3 DNA reads TGTGCCAGCAGTTACTCTGCAGGGGGCCAAGAGACCCAGTACTTC. Translated: CASSYSAGGQETQYF.

This clonotype was seen a handful of times. The chain is built from TRBV5-1 and TRBJ2-2; D remains ambiguous. Per germline, CDR1 SGHRS and CDR2 YFSETQ. This CDR3 contains 14 residues. Trimming took off 1 base at V and 4 bases at J, with 8 bases between the two ends. The DNA of the CDR3 is TGCGCCAGCAGCTTGCCCCATGGCACCGGGGAGCTGTTTTTT. Translating gives CASSLPHGTGELFF.

The J gene is TRBJ2-3, the V gene TRBV20-1, with D perhaps TRBD1 (5 bases). Germline V CDR1 and CDR2: DFQATT, SNEGSKA (reference sequence). CDR3 length equals 13 residues. The V end lost 5 bases, the J end lost 7 bases, and 16 bases lay between the germline ends. CDR3 loop: CSAVETQGNTQYF. The CDR3, as DNA: TGCAGTGCTGTGGAGACCCAGGGAAATACGCAGTATTTT.

This clonotype was counted ten times or more. CDR3 sequence (DNA): TGTGCCAGCAGTTTAACAGAAGCTAACTATGGCTACACCTTC. Its translation: CASSLTEANYGYTF. This chain links TRBV12-3 or TRBV12-4 with TRBJ1-2; D gene ambiguous. The V end lost 2 bases, the J end lost 0 bases, and 7 bases lay between the germline ends. The CDR3 totals 14 residues.

This clonotype was seen ten or more times. This chain connects TRBV6-5 to TRBJ2-1; tentatively, D is TRBD1 (6 bases). From germline, CDR1 is MNHEY and CDR2 SVGAGI. Trimming left V 0 bases short and J 6 bases short, with 18 bases between. The CDR3 is 17 amino acids. CDR3 sequence: CASSYSQPGTTINEQFF. The CDR3 region has the DNA TGTGCCAGCAGTTACTCGCAGCCCGGGACAACCATCAATGAGCAGTTCTTC.

This clonotype was seen a few times. The CDR3 bases are TGTGCCAGCAGCCAAGCCCTCGGTTACGAGCAGTACTTC. Its protein product is CASSQALGYEQYF. The rearrangement joins TRBV4-2 to TRBJ2-7, with D unresolved. The germline CDR1 and CDR2 sequences are LGHNA and YNFKEQ. The CDR3 runs 13 residues. Trimming removed 1 base from V and 4 bases from J, with 8 bases in between.

The rearrangement uses TRBV27 and TRBJ2-3, with a weak D call TRBD1 (6 bases). This CDR3 is built from 15 residues. Trimming left V 2 bases short and J 9 bases short, with 18 bases between. Germline V CDR1 and CDR2: MNHEY, SMNVEV (reference sequence). This CDR3 is CASSLQGGAATTQYF. DNA of the CDR3: TGTGCCAGCAGTTTACAAGGGGGAGCGGCAACAACGCAGTATTTT.